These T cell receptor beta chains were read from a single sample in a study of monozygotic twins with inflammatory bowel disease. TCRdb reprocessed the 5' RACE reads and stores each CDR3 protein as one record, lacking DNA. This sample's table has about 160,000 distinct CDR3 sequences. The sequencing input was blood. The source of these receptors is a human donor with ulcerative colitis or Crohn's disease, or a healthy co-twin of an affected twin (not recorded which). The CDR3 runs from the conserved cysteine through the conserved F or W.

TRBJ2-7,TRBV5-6,CASSLSGALSYEQYF
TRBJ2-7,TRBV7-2,CASTTGLESYEQYF
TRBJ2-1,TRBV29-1,CSVDGPGAPGHNEQFF
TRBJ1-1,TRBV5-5,CASSLDFEAFF
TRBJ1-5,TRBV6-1,CASRSGRGINQPQHF
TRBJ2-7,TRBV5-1,CASSADRGLAYEQYF
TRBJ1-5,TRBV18,CASSPSVQGFQPQHF
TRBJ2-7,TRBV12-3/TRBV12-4,CASSLRGGLSYEQYF
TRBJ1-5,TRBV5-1,CASSPGPRGQPQHF
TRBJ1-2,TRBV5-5,CASSLLTGGGLRGYTF
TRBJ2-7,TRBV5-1,CASSYSYDRRTYEQYF
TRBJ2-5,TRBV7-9,CASSSIGQPQETQYF
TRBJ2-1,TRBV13,CASSLGLGEKQFF
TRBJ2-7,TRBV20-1,CSARDLEQGDLHEQYF
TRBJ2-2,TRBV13,CASTPTSGRMVNTGELFF
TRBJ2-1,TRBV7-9,CASSLGGTSGIGEQFF
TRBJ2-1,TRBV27,CASSPHLAGDNEQFF
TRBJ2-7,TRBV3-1,CASSLDPTGEQYF
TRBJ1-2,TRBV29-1,CSVDPDPANYGYTF
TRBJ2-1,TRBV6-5,CASSWTFWNEQFF
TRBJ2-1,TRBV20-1,CSARSLEGYNEQFF
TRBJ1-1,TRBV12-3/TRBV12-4,CASNSGVLNTEAFF
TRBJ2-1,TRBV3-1,CASSQGRVGEQFF
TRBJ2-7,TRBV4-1,CASSQLAGSRYEQYF
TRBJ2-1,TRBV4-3,CASSQDARGGPGQFF
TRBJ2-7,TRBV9,CASSVAAFQGSGYEQYF
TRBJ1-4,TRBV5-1,CASSLQSNEKLFF
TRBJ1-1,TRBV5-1,CASSLTDMNTEAFF
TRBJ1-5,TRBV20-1,CSAWTALSNQPQHF
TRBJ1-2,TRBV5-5,CASRGEGGEQYSF
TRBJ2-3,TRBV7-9,CASTQGASGTDTQYF
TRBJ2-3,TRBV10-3,CAISERAGATDTQYF
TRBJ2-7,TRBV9,CASSIALGAYEQYF
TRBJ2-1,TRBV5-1,CASKWSSYNEQFF
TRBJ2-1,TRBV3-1,CASSQTLADNKEFF
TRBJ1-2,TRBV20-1,CSARSTGGNNYGYTF
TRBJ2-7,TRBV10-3,CAISGSQGQGLYEQYF
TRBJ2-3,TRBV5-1,CASSSLLGSTTDTQYF
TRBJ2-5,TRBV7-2,CASSLGVGPRETQYF
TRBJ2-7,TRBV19,CASSIGGGYEQYF
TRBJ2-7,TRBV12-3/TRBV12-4,CASSKRSSVSYEQYF
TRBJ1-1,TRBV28,CASRTPARGTEAFF
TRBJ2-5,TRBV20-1,CSAGRTGGFETQYF
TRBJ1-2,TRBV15,CATSRDNVIPNGYTF
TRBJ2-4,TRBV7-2,CASSPGAGINIQYF
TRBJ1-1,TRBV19,CASSIGNTEAFF
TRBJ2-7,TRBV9,CASSIAGSYEQYF
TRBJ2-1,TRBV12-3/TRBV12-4,CASSSLPSGGYNEQFF
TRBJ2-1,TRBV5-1,CASSRSGRLYEQFF
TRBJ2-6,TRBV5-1,CASSLTPRQGAEGANVLTF
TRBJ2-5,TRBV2,CASSEGMQETQYF
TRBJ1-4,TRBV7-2,CASRRDQGDEKLFF
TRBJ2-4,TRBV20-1,CSAQQDPTNIQYF